These T cell receptor beta chains were read from a single sample in a study of T cell repertoires in cytomegalovirus infection. What these receptors recognize is not known. TCRdb re-analysed the reads in MiXCR, keeping a single row per CDR3 protein. The sample contains about 83,000 distinct CDR3 sequences, 24% of which appear only once. The sequences come from CD8+ T cells from cultured PBMCs, collected from culture after CMV antigen stimulation. The receptors here all came from a human donor in good health (CMV status not recorded). Some clones in this sample may be carry-over from other donors' samples. Each CDR3 is given with its conserved first and last residue. The order of the fields is D gene, J gene, V gene, CDR3 length, clone size, CDR3 DNA, CDR3 protein. A D gene is named only where the DNA matches it firmly. The size field is filled for only some rows; it gives once, few, many or a size class.

NA | TRBJ2-2 | TRBV5-1 | 14 | few | TGCGCCAGCAGCTTGGGACTCCACACCGGGGAGCTGTTTTTT | CASSLGLHTGELFF
NA | TRBJ2-1 | TRBV12-5 | 12 | few | TGTGCTAGTGGTTTGAGGGATAATGAGCAGTTCTTC | CASGLRDNEQFF
NA | TRBJ2-3 | TRBV19 | 15 | many | TGTGCCAGTTGTGTCGACACCTCTAGCACAGATACGCAGTATTTT | CASCVDTSSTDTQYF
NA | TRBJ2-2 | TRBV4-1 | 15 | few | TGCGCCAGCAGCCAAGCGGTCTTAGCAACCGGGGAGCTGTTTTTT | CASSQAVLATGELFF
NA | TRBJ1-1 | TRBV28 | 15 | few | TGTGCCAGCAGTTTGACAGACTCTCGGAACACTGAAGCTTTCTTT | CASSLTDSRNTEAFF
TRBD2 | TRBJ2-7 | TRBV28 | 15 | NA | TGTGCCAGCAGTTCTCGGACTAGCGGGGAGGGCGAGCAGTACTTC | CASSSRTSGEGEQYF
NA | TRBJ1-3 | TRBV6-6 | 16 | few | TGTGCCAGCAGCAGTCCGGCAGGTTTATCCGGAAACACCATATATTTT | CASSSPAGLSGNTIYF
TRBD2 | TRBJ2-1 | TRBV7-9 | 16 | few | TGTGCCAGCAGCATTCCCAGCGGGGGGGCCTACAATGAGCAGTTCTTC | CASSIPSGGAYNEQFF
NA | TRBJ2-7 | TRBV23-1 | 15 | NA | TGCGCCAGCAGTCAATCGGGGGTCGGTGTCTACGAGCAGTACTTC | CASSQSGVGVYEQYF
NA | TRBJ2-2 | TRBV6-4 | 14 | few | TGTGCCAGCAGTGACTCCGAGAACACCGGGGAGCTGTTTTTT | CASSDSENTGELFF
NA | TRBJ2-3 | TRBV9 | 14 | NA | TGTGCCAGCAGCGTAGTCCAGGCAGCAGATACGCAGTATTTT | CASSVVQAADTQYF
NA | TRBJ2-7 | TRBV5-6 | 13 | few | TGTGCCAGCAGCTTCCCAGCCTCCTACGAGCAGTACTTC | CASSFPASYEQYF
TRBD1 | TRBJ2-1 | TRBV27 | 14 | NA | TGTGCCAGCAGTTTCGACAGGGGCCCTAATGAGCAGTTCTTC | CASSFDRGPNEQFF
NA | TRBJ2-1 | TRBV7-8 | 16 | many | TGTGCCAGCGGCGCCAGGGCTAGCCCAAATAACAATGAGCAGTTCTTC | CASGARASPNNNEQFF
NA | TRBJ2-3 | TRBV7-6 | 11 | many | TGTGCCAGCAGCTTATCAGATACGCAGTATTTT | CASSLSDTQYF
TRBD1 | TRBJ2-5 | TRBV6-1 | 16 | NA | TGTGCCAACAGTGAATGGGGACAGGGTGGTCAAGAGACCCAGTACTTC | CANSEWGQGGQETQYF
NA | TRBJ2-3 | TRBV24-1 | 15 | NA | TGTGCCACCAGTGGTCTTCCCACAACCATGGATACGCAGTATTTT | CATSGLPTTMDTQYF
TRBD2 | TRBJ2-3 | TRBV7-2 | 15 | many | TGTGCCAGCAGCTTGTATGAGCGGGAGACAGATACGCAGTATTTT | CASSLYERETDTQYF
TRBD1 | TRBJ2-7 | TRBV2 | 14 | NA | TGTGCCAGCAGTGAAGGGGGACAGGGGCAAGAGCAGTACTTC | CASSEGGQGQEQYF
NA | TRBJ1-1 | TRBV19 | 13 | few | TGTGCCAGTAAGGAAGAAGCTAGCACTGAAGCTTTCTTT | CASKEEASTEAFF
TRBD2 | TRBJ2-3 | TRBV20-1 | 18 | NA | TGCAGTGCTAGAAACCCCCTCCTGACTAGCGGGATGGTGGATACGCAGTATTTT | CSARNPLLTSGMVDTQYF
NA | TRBJ1-2 | TRBV7-9 | 12 | many | TGTGCCAGCATCTCTCCTCTAAGAGCTTACACCTTC | CASISPLRAYTF
NA | TRBJ1-1 | TRBV5-1 | 14 | few | TGCGCCAGCAGCTGGGGCTGGGGGAACACTGAAGCTTTCTTT | CASSWGWGNTEAFF
TRBD1 | TRBJ1-4 | TRBV27 | 13 | NA | TGTGCCAGCAGTGTAGGACAGGGGAGAAAACTGTTTTTT | CASSVGQGRKLFF
NA | TRBJ2-5 | TRBV5-6 | 14 | few | TGTGCCAGCAGCTTGGCTCCTAGGCAAGAGACCCAGTACTTC | CASSLAPRQETQYF
TRBD1 | TRBJ1-5 | TRBV6-2/TRBV6-3 | 16 | few | TGTGCCAGCAGTTACTCTCGACAGGGCGTCAATCAGCCCCAGCATTTT | CASSYSRQGVNQPQHF
NA | TRBJ2-2 | TRBV19 | 14 | NA | TGTGCCAGTAGCCATGGAGGGGTGGGCGGGGAGCTGTTTTTT | CASSHGGVGGELFF
NA | TRBJ2-6 | TRBV5-4 | 15 | few | TGTGCCTTTGAGCGGACGGAGAGCTGGGCCAACGTCCTGACTTTC | CAFERTESWANVLTF
TRBD1 | TRBJ2-1 | TRBV27 | 14 | NA | TGTGCCAGCATCGGGACAGGGAGGCCAAATGAGCAGTTCTTC | CASIGTGRPNEQFF
NA | TRBJ1-5 | TRBV20-1 | 15 | NA | TGCAGTGCTAGGGAGGGTTTCGATCGCAATCAGCCCCAGCATTTT | CSAREGFDRNQPQHF
NA | TRBJ1-6 | TRBV27 | 12 | NA | TGTGCCAGCAGTGCCCCCGGAGCACCCCTCCACTTT | CASSAPGAPLHF
NA | TRBJ2-1 | TRBV7-9 | 15 | many | TGTGCCAGCAGCCTCTCGGAGGAGTCCCACAATGAGCAGTTCTTC | CASSLSEESHNEQFF
TRBD1 | TRBJ2-7 | TRBV28 | 15 | once | TGTGCCAGCATCCAAACCGGGACAGACCCCTACGAGCAGTACTTC | CASIQTGTDPYEQYF
NA | TRBJ2-1 | TRBV12-3/TRBV12-4 | 13 | many | TGTGCCAGCAGTTTAGGTCCATACAATGAGCAGTTCTTC | CASSLGPYNEQFF
TRBD1 | TRBJ2-5 | TRBV11-2 | 12 | many | TGTGCCAGCAGCCTGGACAGGGAGACCCAGTACTTC | CASSLDRETQYF
NA | TRBJ2-5 | TRBV3-1 | 13 | NA | TGTGCCAGCAGCCAACGACTAGAAGAGACCCAGTACTTC | CASSQRLEETQYF
NA | TRBJ2-7 | TRBV20-1 | 15 | few | TGCAGTGCTAGAGATATGGGACACTCGGCATACGAGCAGTACTTC | CSARDMGHSAYEQYF
NA | TRBJ2-5 | TRBV19 | 14 | few | TGTGCCAGTAGTATTGGAACAACACAAGAGACCCAGTACTTC | CASSIGTTQETQYF
NA | TRBJ1-4 | TRBV7-6 | 14 | once | TGTGCCAGCAGCGTGGGTCAGCGGGGTGGAAAACTGTTTTTT | CASSVGQRGGKLFF
TRBD2 | TRBJ2-1 | TRBV20-1 | 16 | few | TGCAGTGCGGAAGGTGGTAGCGGGATTGTATACAATGAGCAGTTCTTC | CSAEGGSGIVYNEQFF
TRBD2 | TRBJ2-1 | TRBV4-3 | 14 | many | TGCGCCAGCGGGATAGCGGGGATATACAATGAGCAGTTCTTC | CASGIAGIYNEQFF
NA | TRBJ2-5 | TRBV7-2 | 14 | many | TGTGCCAGCAGTCTCGACAGGATCCTGGAGACCCAGTACTTC | CASSLDRILETQYF
NA | TRBJ2-3 | TRBV12-3/TRBV12-4 | 15 | NA | TGTGCCAGCAGTTTAGAGCAGGGGCGGGCAGATACGCAGTATTTT | CASSLEQGRADTQYF
NA | TRBJ1-5 | TRBV24-1 | 13 | NA | TGTGCCACCAGTGACATGGGGGGCACTGAGAGGCATTTT | CATSDMGGTERHF
NA | TRBJ1-2 | TRBV7-9 | 16 | NA | TGTGCCAGCAGCTTAACTTCGGCAGGACGGATCTATGGCTACACCTTC | CASSLTSAGRIYGYTF
NA | TRBJ2-1 | TRBV11-2 | 14 | few | TGTGCCAGCAGCTTAGCGGGGGCCTCCAATGAGCAGTTCTTC | CASSLAGASNEQFF
TRBD1 | TRBJ2-6 | TRBV9 | 21 | many | TGTGCCAGCAGCGTAGCTGCCCGGGGACAGAAACCCTTCTCTGGGGCCAACGTCCTGACTTTC | CASSVAARGQKPFSGANVLTF
NA | TRBJ2-3 | TRBV7-6 | 16 | NA | TGTGCCAGCAGCTTAGAACCAGTCCTTAGCACAGATACGCAGTATTTT | CASSLEPVLSTDTQYF
NA | TRBJ2-1 | TRBV6-1 | 12 | few | TGTGCCAGCAGTGGCTCTCTCAAGGGGCAGTTCTTC | CASSGSLKGQFF
NA | TRBJ1-1 | TRBV28 | 17 | few | TGTGCCAGCAGTCCATACAACAGTGGGGCCATGAACACTGAAGCTTTCTTT | CASSPYNSGAMNTEAFF
NA | TRBJ2-1 | TRBV24-1 | 17 | few | TGTGCCACCAGTGAGAAAACAGGGTGGGGCTCCTACAATGAGCAGTTCTTC | CATSEKTGWGSYNEQFF
TRBD1 | TRBJ2-5 | TRBV28 | 17 | NA | TGTGCCAGCAGCATCAACGGGGGGACAGGGGGAGGGGAGACCCAGTACTTC | CASSINGGTGGGETQYF
NA | TRBJ2-1 | TRBV11-3 | 13 | NA | TGTGCCAGCAGCTCTCTGGGGCTAGGTGGGTGCTTCTTC | CASSSLGLGGCFF
NA | TRBJ1-5 | TRBV7-9 | 16 | many | TGTGCCAGCAGCTTAGGGAGGGCAGGTCGAAATCAGCCCCAGCATTTT | CASSLGRAGRNQPQHF
NA | TRBJ2-3 | TRBV6-6 | 12 | few | TGTGCCAGCAGCTATTTGGGAGATACGCAGTATTTT | CASSYLGDTQYF
NA | TRBJ1-2 | TRBV3-1 | 16 | few | TGTGCCAGCAGCCTGAAGGGGCCAGGGCTTAACTATGGCTACACCTTC | CASSLKGPGLNYGYTF